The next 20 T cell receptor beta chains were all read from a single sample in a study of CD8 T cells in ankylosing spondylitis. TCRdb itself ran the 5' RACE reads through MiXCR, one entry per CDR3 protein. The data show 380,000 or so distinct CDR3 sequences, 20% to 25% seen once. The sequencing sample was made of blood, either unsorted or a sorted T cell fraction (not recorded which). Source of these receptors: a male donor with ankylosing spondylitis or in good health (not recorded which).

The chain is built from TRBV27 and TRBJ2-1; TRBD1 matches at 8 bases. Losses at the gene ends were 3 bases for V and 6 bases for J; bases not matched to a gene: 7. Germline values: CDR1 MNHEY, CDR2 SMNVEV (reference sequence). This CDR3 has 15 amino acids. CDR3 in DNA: TGTGCCAGCAGTTTTGGGACAGGAAACCCCAATGAGCAGTTCTTC. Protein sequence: CASSFGTGNPNEQFF.

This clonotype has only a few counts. The CDR3 loop is CASSRTGFQETQYF. As DNA, the CDR3 is TGTGCCAGCAGCCGGACAGGGTTTCAAGAGACCCAGTACTTC. The J gene is TRBJ2-5, the V gene TRBV14, with 8 bases matching TRBD1. This CDR3 has 14 residues. V trimming: 4 bases; J trimming: 2 bases; junction bases outside the gene matches: 3. Germline CDR1 is SGHDN and CDR2 is FVKESK.

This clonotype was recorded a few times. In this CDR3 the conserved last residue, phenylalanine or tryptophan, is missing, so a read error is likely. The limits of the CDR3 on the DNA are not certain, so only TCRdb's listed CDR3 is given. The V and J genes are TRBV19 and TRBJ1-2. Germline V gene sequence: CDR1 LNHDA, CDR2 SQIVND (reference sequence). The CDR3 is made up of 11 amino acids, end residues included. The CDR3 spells CASSIDPGPGI.

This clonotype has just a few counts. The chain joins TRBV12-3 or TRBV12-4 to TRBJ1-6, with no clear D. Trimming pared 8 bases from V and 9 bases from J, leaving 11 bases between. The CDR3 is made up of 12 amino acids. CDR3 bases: TGTGCCAGCTCCTCATCGCGTTCACCCCTCCACTTT. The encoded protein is CASSSSRSPLHF.

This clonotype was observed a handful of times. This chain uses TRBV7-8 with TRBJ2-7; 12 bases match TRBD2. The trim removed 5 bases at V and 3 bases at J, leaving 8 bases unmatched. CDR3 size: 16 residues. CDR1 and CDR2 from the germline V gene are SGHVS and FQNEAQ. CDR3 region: CASSLGLAGPFYEQYF. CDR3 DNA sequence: TGTGCCAGCAGCCTAGGACTAGCGGGGCCTTTCTACGAGCAGTACTTC.

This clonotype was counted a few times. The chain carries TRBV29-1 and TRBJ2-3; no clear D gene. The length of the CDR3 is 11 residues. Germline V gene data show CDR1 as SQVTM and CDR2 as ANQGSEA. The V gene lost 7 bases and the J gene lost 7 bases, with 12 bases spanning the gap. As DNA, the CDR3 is TGCAGCGCCCCCCAGGATTATACGCAGTATTTT. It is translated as CSAPQDYTQYF.

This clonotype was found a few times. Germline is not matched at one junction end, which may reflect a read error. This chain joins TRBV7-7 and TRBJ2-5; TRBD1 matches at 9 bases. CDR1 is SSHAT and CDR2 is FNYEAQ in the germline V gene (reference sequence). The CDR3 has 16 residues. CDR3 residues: CASSLVTGGLLETQYF. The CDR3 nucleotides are TGTGCTAGCAGCTTGGTGACAGGGGGGCTCCTAGAGACCCAGTACTTC.

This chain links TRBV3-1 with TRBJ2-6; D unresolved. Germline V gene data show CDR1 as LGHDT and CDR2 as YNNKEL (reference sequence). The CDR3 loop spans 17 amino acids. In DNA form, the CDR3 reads TGTCTCCTCAGCCAAGATTGGACGGAATCTGGGGCCAACGTCCTGACTTTC. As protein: CLLSQDWTESGANVLTF.

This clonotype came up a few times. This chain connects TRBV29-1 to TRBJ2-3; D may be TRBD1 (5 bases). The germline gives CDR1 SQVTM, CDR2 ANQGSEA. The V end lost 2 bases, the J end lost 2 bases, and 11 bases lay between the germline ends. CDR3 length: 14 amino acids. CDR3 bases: TGCAGCGTTGAAACCCGACAGATCACAGATACGCAGTATTTT. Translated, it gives CSVETRQITDTQYF.

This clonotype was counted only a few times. DNA for the CDR3: TGCGCCAGCAGCCAGCGGGACAGTGGCACTGAAGCTTTCTTT. It is translated as CASSQRDSGTEAFF. The rearrangement links TRBV4-1 to TRBJ1-1; 7 nucleotides align to TRBD1. CDR1 is MGHRA, CDR2 YSYEKL, per germline. J gave up 4 bases and V 3 bases, and 5 bases lay outside the gene matches. This CDR3 spans 14 amino acids.

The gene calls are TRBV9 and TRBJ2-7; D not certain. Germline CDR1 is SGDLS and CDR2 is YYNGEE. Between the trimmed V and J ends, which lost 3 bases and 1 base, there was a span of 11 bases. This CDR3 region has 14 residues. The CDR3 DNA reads TGTGCCAGCAGCGATGGCAGGCTATCCTACGAGCAGTACTTC. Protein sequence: CASSDGRLSYEQYF.

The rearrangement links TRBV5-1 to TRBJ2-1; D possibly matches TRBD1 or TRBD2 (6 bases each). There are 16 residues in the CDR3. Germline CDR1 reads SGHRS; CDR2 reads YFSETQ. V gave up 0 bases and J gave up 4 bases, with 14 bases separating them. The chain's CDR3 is CASSLVGGDLYNEQFF. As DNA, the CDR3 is TGCGCCAGCAGCTTGGTCGGGGGCGACCTTTACAATGAGCAGTTCTTC.

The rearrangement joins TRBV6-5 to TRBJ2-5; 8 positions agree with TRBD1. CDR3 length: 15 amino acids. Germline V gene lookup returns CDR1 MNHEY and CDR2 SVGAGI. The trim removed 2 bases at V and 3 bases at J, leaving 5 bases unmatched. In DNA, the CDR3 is TGTGCCAGCAGTTACATCAGGGGGCGAGAAGAGACCCAGTACTTC. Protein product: CASSYIRGREETQYF.

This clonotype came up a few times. The CDR3 protein is CAWSVESYEQYF. The CDR3 coding sequence is TGTGCCTGGAGTGTAGAGTCCTACGAGCAGTACTTC. The chain combines TRBV30 with TRBJ2-7, with D unclear. Germline V gene lookup returns CDR1 GTSNPN and CDR2 SVGIG (reference sequence). This CDR3 contains 12 residues. V gave up 0 bases and J gave up 1 base, with 4 bases separating them. Based on the CDR3 plus reference TRBV30 and TRBJ2-7, the full variable domain is SQTIHQWPATLVQPVGSPLSLECTVEGTSNPNLYWYRQAAGRGLQLLFYSVGIGQISSEVPQNLSASRPQDRQFILSSKKLLLSDSGFYLCAWSVESYEQYFGPGTRLTVT.

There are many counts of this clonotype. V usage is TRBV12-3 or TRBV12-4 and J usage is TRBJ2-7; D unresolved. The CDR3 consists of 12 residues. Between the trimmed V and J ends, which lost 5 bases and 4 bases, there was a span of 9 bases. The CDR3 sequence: CASSAGPYEQYF. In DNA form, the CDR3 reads TGTGCCAGCAGTGCAGGCCCTTACGAGCAGTACTTC.

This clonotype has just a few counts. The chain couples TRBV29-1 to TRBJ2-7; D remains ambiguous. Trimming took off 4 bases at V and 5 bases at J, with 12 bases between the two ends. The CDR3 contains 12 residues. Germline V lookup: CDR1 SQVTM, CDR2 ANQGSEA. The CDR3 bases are TGCAGCGTTGTGAGGAGTTCAAACGAGCAGTACTTC. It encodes CSVVRSSNEQYF.

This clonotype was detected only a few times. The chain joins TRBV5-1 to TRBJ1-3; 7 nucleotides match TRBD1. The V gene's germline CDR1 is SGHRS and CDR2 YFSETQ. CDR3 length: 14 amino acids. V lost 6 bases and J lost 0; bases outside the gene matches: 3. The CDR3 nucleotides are TGCGCCAGCAAAGACAGGGACTCTGGAAACACCATATATTTT. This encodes CASKDRDSGNTIYF.

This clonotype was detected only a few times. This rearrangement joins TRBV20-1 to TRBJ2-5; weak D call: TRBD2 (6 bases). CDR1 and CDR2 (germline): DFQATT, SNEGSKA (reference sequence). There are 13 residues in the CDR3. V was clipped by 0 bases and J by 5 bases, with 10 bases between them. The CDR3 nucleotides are TGCAGTGCTAGAGATGGGGGGAGCGAGACCCAGTACTTC. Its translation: CSARDGGSETQYF.

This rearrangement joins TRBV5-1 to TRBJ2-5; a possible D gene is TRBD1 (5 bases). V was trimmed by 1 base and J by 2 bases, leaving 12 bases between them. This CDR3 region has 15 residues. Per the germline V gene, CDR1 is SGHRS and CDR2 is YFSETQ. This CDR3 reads CASSLSSGLQETQYF. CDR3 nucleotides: TGCGCCAGCAGCTTGTCTTCAGGGCTTCAAGAGACCCAGTACTTC.

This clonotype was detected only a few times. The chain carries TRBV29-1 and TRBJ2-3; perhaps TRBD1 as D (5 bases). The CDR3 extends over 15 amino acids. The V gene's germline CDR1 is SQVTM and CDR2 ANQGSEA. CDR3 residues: CAAAGGHISTDTQYF. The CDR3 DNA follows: TGCGCTGCGGCCGGCGGACACATAAGCACAGATACGCAGTATTTT.